Listed here are 20 T cell receptor beta chains from one sample, sequenced in a study of shared clonotypes between healthy human individuals. Using immunoSEQ multiplex PCR, the repertoire was profiled, and TCRdb retains in-frame clones only, with some absent. The sample contains about 2 million clones, roughly 96% of which appear only once. The sequenced material came from naive CD4+ T cells sorted from blood. The subset was: CD45RA+ positively selected. The receptors come from a man younger than 35 in good health.

This clone has only one observation. The V call is TRBV5-1, the J call TRBJ1-1; 8 bases map to TRBD1. The CDR3 is 14 residues long. The germline V gene encodes CDR1 SGHRS and CDR2 YFSETQ. The ends lost 4 bases at V and 4 bases at J; junction bases unmatched: 6. The CDR3 sequence: CASSPQGAGTEAFF. Here the CDR3 DNA reads TGCGCCAGCAGCCCTCAGGGGGCGGGCACTGAAGCTTTCTTT.

The rearrangement uses TRBV7-2 and TRBJ1-2; D possibly corresponds to TRBD1 (6 bases). With 1 base removed from V and 0 bases from J, the gap between germline ends came to 9 bases. From germline, CDR1 is SGHTA and CDR2 FQGNSA. CDR3 length: 15 amino acids. The CDR3 protein is CASSLVGQSNYGYTF. The CDR3, as DNA: TGTGCCAGCAGCTTAGTAGGACAGTCTAACTATGGCTACACCTTC.

The rearrangement uses TRBV9 and TRBJ2-5; TRBD2 aligns across 11 bases. The trim removed 0 bases at V and 2 bases at J, leaving 9 bases unmatched. CDR3 size: 18 residues. Per germline, CDR1 SGDLS and CDR2 YYNGEE. In DNA form, the CDR3 reads TGTGCCAGCAGCGTAGGGCGGACCGGGACTAGCGGACAAGAGACCCAGTACTTC. Translated, it gives CASSVGRTGTSGQETQYF.

V is TRBV30 and J is TRBJ2-2; no firm D call. Germline lookup yields CDR1 GTSNPN and CDR2 SVGIG (reference sequence). The CDR3 is made up of 14 amino acids. V was clipped by 1 base and J by 4 bases, with 10 bases between them. In nucleotides, the CDR3 is TGTGCCTGGAGTGAGCCCCCGGGCACCGGGGAGCTGTTTTTT. It translates to CAWSEPPGTGELFF.

The J gene is TRBJ2-4, the V gene TRBV19; D is undetermined. V was pared by 8 bases and J by 0 bases, with 17 bases between. CDR1 is LNHDA, CDR2 SQIVND, per germline (reference sequence). This CDR3 is 16 amino acids long. In DNA form, the CDR3 reads TGTGCCAGTGACGCAGGAACAAAACTAGCCAAAAACATTCAGTACTTC. Translation: CASDAGTKLAKNIQYF.

V is TRBV5-1 and J is TRBJ2-7, with 10 bases lining up with TRBD1. Germline-derived CDR1 and CDR2 are SGHRS and YFSETQ. V lost 4 bases to trimming and J lost 6 bases; unmatched junction nucleotides: 10. The CDR3 has 15 residues. CDR3 nucleotides: TGCGCCAGCAGCCTAATCACCGGGACAGGGGTCGAGCAGTACTTC. Encoded protein: CASSLITGTGVEQYF.

The CDR3 DNA sequence: TGTGCCAGCAGTTCCAGGGGGCTCTACGAGCAGTACTTC. Translation gives CASSSRGLYEQYF. The V call is TRBV6-5, the J call TRBJ2-7, with TRBD1 matching over 8 bases. The CDR3 runs 13 residues. V shed 4 bases and J 3 bases; nucleotides not matched to a gene: 2. Per the germline V gene, CDR1 is MNHEY and CDR2 is SVGAGI.

This chain links TRBV27 with TRBJ2-7, with a tentative D call TRBD1 (5 bases). This CDR3 has 15 residues. Germline CDR1 MNHEY, CDR2 SMNVEV (reference sequence). Trimming left V 6 bases short and J 3 bases short, with 18 bases between. CDR3: CASSSLQDKHYEQYF. CDR3 nucleotides: TGTGCCAGCAGCTCCTTGCAGGACAAACACTACGAGCAGTACTTC.

The V call is TRBV5-4, the J call TRBJ2-1, with TRBD2 matching 13 bases. J gave up 2 bases and V 0 bases, and 5 bases lay outside the gene matches. The CDR3 covers 18 residues. The germline V gene has CDR1 SGHNT and CDR2 YYREEE (reference sequence). The CDR3 protein is CASSLGGLAGLTYNEQFF. CDR3 bases: TGTGCCAGCAGCTTGGGGGGACTAGCGGGACTTACCTACAATGAGCAGTTCTTC. The entire variable domain, with the rest obtained from reference TRBV5-4 and TRBJ2-1, is as follows: ETGVTQSPTHLIKTRGQQVTLRCSSQSGHNTVSWYQQALGQGPQFIFQYYREEENGRGNFPPRFSGLQFPNYSSELNVNALELDDSALYLCASSLGGLAGLTYNEQFFGPGTRLTVL.

This sequence joins TRBV28 and TRBJ2-7; 9 bases are a match to TRBD2. Germline V gives CDR1 MDHEN, CDR2 SYDVKM. V lost 8 bases to trimming and J lost 3 bases; unmatched junction nucleotides: 17. The CDR3 is made up of 17 amino acids. The CDR3 DNA reads TGTGCCAGCCGCTTCGCGGGGGGGAAGCGGGGTAACTACGAGCAGTACTTC. This translates into CASRFAGGKRGNYEQYF. The full variable domain, completed using reference TRBV28 and TRBJ2-7, is DVKVTQSSRYLVKRTGEKVFLECVQDMDHENMFWYRQDPGLGLRLIYFSYDVKMKEKGDIPEGYSVSREKKERFSLILESASTNQTSMYLCASRFAGGKRGNYEQYFGPGTRLTVT.

The chain employs TRBV25-1 and TRBJ2-3, with TRBD1 identical over 7 bases. Trimming removed 2 bases from V and 4 bases from J; junction bases left unmatched: 6. The CDR3 totals 15 residues. Germline loops: CDR1 MGHDK, CDR2 SYGVNS. The CDR3 DNA follows: TGTGCCAGCAGTGAACCCCGGCAGGGGGCAGATACGCAGTATTTT. Amino acid sequence: CASSEPRQGADTQYF.

The chain joins TRBV5-4 to TRBJ2-3; tentative D call: TRBD2 (6 bases). The CDR3 contains 14 residues. V lost 0 bases to trimming and J lost 5 bases, with 10 bases between them. Per germline, CDR1 SGHNT and CDR2 YYREEE (reference sequence). CDR3 in DNA: TGTGCCAGCAGCTTGGGCGGGGCGAAAGATACGCAGTATTTT. Amino acids: CASSLGGAKDTQYF.

The V and J genes are TRBV18 and TRBJ1-1; maybe TRBD1 (5 bases). This CDR3 is 16 amino acids long. Germline CDR1 KGHSH, CDR2 LQKENI. The V and J ends lost 0 bases and 1 base respectively, with 12 bases between them. The CDR3 is CASSPPAGRKNTEAFF. The DNA for the CDR3 is TGTGCCAGCTCACCACCGGCAGGGAGGAAGAACACTGAAGCTTTCTTT.

The chain has TRBV6-4 and TRBJ2-5, with 13 bases lining up with TRBD2. Germline assignment: CDR1 MRHNA and CDR2 SNTAGT. V lost 8 bases to trimming and J lost 3 bases; unmatched junction nucleotides: 6. This CDR3 comprises 15 residues. The CDR3 sequence: CASGTSGRAEETQYF. The CDR3 DNA is TGTGCCAGCGGTACTAGCGGGAGGGCTGAAGAGACCCAGTACTTC.

This sequence joins TRBV6-5 and TRBJ2-7; TRBD2 might be the D (5 bases). CDR1 is MNHEY, CDR2 SVGAGI, per germline. Between the trimmed V and J ends, which lost 8 bases and 3 bases, there was a span of 17 bases. This CDR3 contains 14 residues. This chain's CDR3 is CASAQAARVYEQYF. The CDR3, as DNA: TGTGCCAGCGCCCAAGCGGCGAGGGTCTACGAGCAGTACTTC.

This clone was seen once. The chain is built from TRBV27 and TRBJ2-2; TRBD2 matches 9 bases. V dropped 5 bases and J dropped 1; count of bases not matched to a gene: 5. Per germline, CDR1 MNHEY and CDR2 SMNVEV (reference sequence). The CDR3 extends over 16 amino acids. The CDR3 DNA sequence: TGTGCCAGCAGTCCGCGGGGGGGGAAGAACACCGGGGAGCTGTTTTTT. This gives the protein CASSPRGGKNTGELFF.

This chain uses TRBV7-2 with TRBJ2-3; D call uncertain. The V gene's germline CDR1 is SGHTA and CDR2 FQGNSA. The V and J ends lost 1 base and 2 bases respectively, with 10 bases between them. The CDR3 has 15 residues. CDR3 protein: CASSLVVLNTDTQYF. CDR3 sequence (DNA): TGTGCCAGCAGCTTAGTGGTCCTTAACACAGATACGCAGTATTTT.

The rearrangement uses TRBV14 and TRBJ2-3, with 7 nucleotides matching TRBD1. This CDR3 contains 16 residues. V lost 4 bases and J lost 4; bases outside the gene matches: 11. Per the germline V gene, CDR1 is SGHDN and CDR2 is FVKESK. The CDR3 DNA follows: TGTGCCAGCAGCCGAGAACAGGGGTCCCGCGCAGATACGCAGTATTTT. It is translated as CASSREQGSRADTQYF. The variable domain in full, completed from reference TRBV14 and TRBJ2-3, reads EAGVTQFPSHSVIEKGQTVTLRCDPISGHDNLYWYRRVMGKEIKFLLHFVKESKQDESGMPNNRFLAERTGGTYSTLKVQPAELEDSGVYFCASSREQGSRADTQYFGPGTRLTVL.

The chain carries TRBV6-1 and TRBJ1-5; D remains ambiguous. Trimming cost V 3 bases and J 0 bases, with 9 bases left between them. CDR3 size: 15 residues. CDR1 and CDR2 from the germline V gene are MNHNS and SASEGT. The DNA for the CDR3 is TGTGCCAGCAGTGATTCAGATTATAGCAATCAGCCCCAGCATTTT. Amino acids: CASSDSDYSNQPQHF.

The chain employs TRBV6-1 and TRBJ1-4, with no clear D. CDR1 and CDR2 from the germline V gene are MNHNS and SASEGT. Deletions cut 4 bases from V and 8 bases from J, with 17 bases between. The CDR3 has 15 residues. Written as DNA, the CDR3 is TGTGCCAGCAGTGGAATGGCGGGGTTAGAGGAAAAACTGTTTTTT. Translated: CASSGMAGLEEKLFF.